This TCR beta chain was recovered during a study of glioma-infiltrating T cells after dendritic cell vaccination. Study context: Autologous tumor lysate-pulsed dendritic cell vaccination was given between about 2003 and 2013. Three intradermal dendritic cell vaccine injections were given every two weeks.

CDR1 and CDR2 (germline): SGDLS, YYNGEE. The length of the CDR3 is 15 residues. Trimming removed 4 bases from V and 4 bases from J; junction bases left unmatched: 5. The PCR used 60 V beta and 13 J beta primers. Repertoires were generated with immunoSEQ multiplex PCR, while TCRdb's copy carries only in-frame clones and drops some. The table records 80,000 to 100,000 clones, 70% to 80% of them present only once. The J gene is TRBJ1-4, the V gene TRBV9; 9 positions agree with TRBD1. This receptor was identified in a human donor with glioblastoma. Sequenced material: blood, taken before dendritic cell vaccination. CDR3 residues: CASSLRTGDNEKLFF. CDR3 nucleotides: TGTGCCAGCAGCCTAAGGACAGGGGATAATGAAAAACTGTTTTTT.